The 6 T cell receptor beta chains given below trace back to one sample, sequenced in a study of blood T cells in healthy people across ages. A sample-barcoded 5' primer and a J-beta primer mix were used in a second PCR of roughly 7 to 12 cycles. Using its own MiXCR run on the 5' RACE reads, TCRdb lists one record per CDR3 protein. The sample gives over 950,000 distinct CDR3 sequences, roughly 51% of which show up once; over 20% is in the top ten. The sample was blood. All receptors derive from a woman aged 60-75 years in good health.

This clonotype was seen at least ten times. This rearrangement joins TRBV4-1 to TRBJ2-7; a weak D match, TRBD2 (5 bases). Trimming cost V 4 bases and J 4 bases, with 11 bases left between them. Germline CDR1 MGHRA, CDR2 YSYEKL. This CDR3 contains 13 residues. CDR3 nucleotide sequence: TGCGCCAGCAGCCCAGCGGCGGATTACGAGCAGTACTTC. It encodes CASSPAADYEQYF.

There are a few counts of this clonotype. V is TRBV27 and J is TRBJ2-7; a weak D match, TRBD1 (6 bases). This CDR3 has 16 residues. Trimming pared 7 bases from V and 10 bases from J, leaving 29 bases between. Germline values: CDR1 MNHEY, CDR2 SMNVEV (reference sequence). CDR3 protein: CASTASWPTGYQAQYF. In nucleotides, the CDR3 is TGTGCCAGCACCGCTAGTTGGCCTACAGGGTACCAAGCCCAGTACTTC.

The DNA of the CDR3 is TGCAGTGCGGTGGTGAGGGGTAATGAGCAGTTCTTC. Its protein product is CSAVVRGNEQFF. The V call is TRBV20-1, the J call TRBJ2-1; D is tentatively TRBD1 or TRBD2 (5 bases each). Germline V CDR1 and CDR2: DFQATT, SNEGSKA (reference sequence). This CDR3 comprises 12 residues. V was trimmed by 6 bases and J by 7 bases, leaving 13 bases between them.

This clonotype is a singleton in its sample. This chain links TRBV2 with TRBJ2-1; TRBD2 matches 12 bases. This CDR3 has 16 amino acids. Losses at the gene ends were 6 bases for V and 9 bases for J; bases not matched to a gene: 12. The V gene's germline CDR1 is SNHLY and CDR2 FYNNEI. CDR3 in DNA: TGTGCCAGCAGGAGACTAGCGGGAGTGAGTGGAGGTGAGCAGTTCTTC. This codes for CASRRLAGVSGGEQFF. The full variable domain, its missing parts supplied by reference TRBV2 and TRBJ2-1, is EPEVTQTPSHQVTQMGQEVILRCVPISNHLYFYWYRQILGQKVEFLVSFYNNEISEKSEIFDDQFSVERPDGSNFTLKIRSTKLEDSAMYFCASRRLAGVSGGEQFFGPGTRLTVL.

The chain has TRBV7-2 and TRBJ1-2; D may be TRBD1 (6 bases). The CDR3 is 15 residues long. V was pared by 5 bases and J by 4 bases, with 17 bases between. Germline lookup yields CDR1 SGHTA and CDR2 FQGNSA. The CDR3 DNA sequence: TGTGCCAGCAGCCATAGGGACACTTCGGGCTATGGCTACACCTTC. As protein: CASSHRDTSGYGYTF. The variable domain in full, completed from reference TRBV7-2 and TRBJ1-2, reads GAGVSQSPSNKVTEKGKDVELRCDPISGHTALYWYRQSLGQGLEFLIYFQGNSAPDKSGLPSDRFSAERTGGSVSTLTIQRTQQEDSAVYLCASSHRDTSGYGYTFGSGTRLTVV.

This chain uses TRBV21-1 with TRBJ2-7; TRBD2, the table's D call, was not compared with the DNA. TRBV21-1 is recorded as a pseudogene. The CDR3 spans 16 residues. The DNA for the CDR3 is TGTGCCAGCAGCGGGACTAGCGGGAGTTCGTCCTACGAGCAGTACTTC. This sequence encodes CASSGTSGSSSYEQYF.